This entry lists 15 T cell receptor beta chains sequenced from one sample in a study of blood T cell repertoires in COVID-19. Some clones are missing from TCRdb's copy, which holds only in-frame ones; the method was immunoSEQ multiplex PCR. This sample has hundreds of thousands of clones, with roughly 91% found just once. The sample comprised peripheral blood. These receptors all come from a woman in her fifties or sixties with COVID-19, enrolled during active disease.

The V gene is TRBV7-9, the J gene TRBJ1-3, with unresolved D. Trimming shortened V by 7 bases and J by 0 bases, and 10 bases separated the two germline ends. This CDR3 has 14 residues. The germline CDR1 and CDR2 sequences are SEHNR and FQNEAQ (reference sequence). CDR3 nucleotides: TGTGCCAGCACATGGAGCCTCTCTGGAAACACCATATATTTT. Its translation: CASTWSLSGNTIYF.

V and J are TRBV3-1 (or the pseudogene TRBV3-2) and TRBJ1-2, with TRBD1 as a possible D gene (5 bases). Germline assignment: CDR1 LGHDT and CDR2 YNNKEL (reference sequence). The CDR3 contains 12 residues. V was trimmed by 2 bases and J by 7 bases, leaving 8 bases between them. The CDR3 nucleotides read TGTGCCAGCAGCCAAATCCAGGGTGGCTACACCTTC. It yields the protein CASSQIQGGYTF.

The rearrangement links TRBV6-1 to TRBJ1-5; 9 bases line up with TRBD1. Germline CDR1 MNHNS, CDR2 SASEGT. The V segment lost 6 bases and the J segment 6 bases; nucleotides outside the gene matches: 3. The CDR3 has 13 residues. This CDR3 is CASSGTGSQPQHF. CDR3 nucleotides: TGTGCCAGCAGCGGGACAGGGAGTCAGCCCCAGCATTTT.

The chain combines TRBV5-1 with TRBJ1-1; D is possibly TRBD1 (6 bases). The CDR3 contains 15 residues. The germline V gene has CDR1 SGHRS and CDR2 YFSETQ. Trimming removed 1 base from V and 3 bases from J, with 13 bases in between. The CDR3 region has the DNA TGCGCCAGCAGCTTGTCGCCAGGGGTGGACACTGAAGCTTTCTTT. Translated, it gives CASSLSPGVDTEAFF.

V usage is TRBV4-1 and J usage is TRBJ2-3, with 8 bases aligning to TRBD1. The ends lost 0 bases at V and 4 bases at J; junction bases unmatched: 6. This CDR3 has 16 amino acids. The germline V gene has CDR1 MGHRA and CDR2 YSYEKL. CDR3 residues: CASSQEQQGASDTQYF. The CDR3 nucleotides read TGCGCCAGCAGCCAAGAACAGCAGGGGGCTTCAGATACGCAGTATTTT.

The chain joins TRBV7-9 to TRBJ2-2; D gene uncertain. CDR1 is SEHNR and CDR2 is FQNEAQ in the germline V gene (reference sequence). The CDR3 runs to 10 residues. V gave up 9 bases and J gave up 9 bases, with 8 bases separating them. In nucleotides, the CDR3 is TGTGCCAGATTCCTGTGGGAGCTGTTTTTT. Translation gives CARFLWELFF.

The J gene is TRBJ1-1, the V gene TRBV19; possible D gene TRBD1, 5 bases. V was clipped by 4 bases and J by 4 bases, with 22 bases between them. The CDR3 consists of 17 residues. From germline, CDR1 is LNHDA and CDR2 SQIVND (reference sequence). The chain's CDR3 is CASSSSRVNRWSTEAFF. The CDR3 DNA reads as TGTGCCAGTAGTAGTAGCAGGGTCAATCGATGGAGCACTGAAGCTTTCTTT.

The genes are TRBV24-1 and TRBJ2-5, with 7 bases aligning to TRBD1. Germline CDR1 KGHDR, CDR2 SFDVKD. The CDR3 loop spans 15 amino acids. After removal of 0 bases from V and 3 bases from J, the junction contained 3 bases not matched to a gene. The CDR3, as DNA: TGTGCCACCAGTGATTTGAGGGACAGCAAAGAGACCCAGTACTTC. This gives the protein CATSDLRDSKETQYF.

This clone was detected once. This chain connects TRBV5-1 to TRBJ2-3; 13 nucleotides match TRBD2. Trimming at V came to 4 bases and at J to 4 bases, leaving 12 bases not matched to a gene. The CDR3 extends over 18 amino acids. The germline V gene encodes CDR1 SGHRS and CDR2 YFSETQ. Here the CDR3 reads CASSPRLAGGFRADTQYF. In DNA, the CDR3 is TGCGCCAGCAGCCCTCGACTAGCGGGGGGATTTAGAGCAGATACGCAGTATTTT. The full variable domain, rest sourced from reference TRBV5-1 and TRBJ2-3, is KAGVTQTPRYLIKTRGQQVTLSCSPISGHRSVSWYQQTPGQGLQFLFEYFSETQRNKGNFPGRFSGRQFSNSRSEMNVSTLELGDSALYLCASSPRLAGGFRADTQYFGPGTRLTVL.

Note on this clone: Other nucleotide sequences in the sample specify the same CDR3. V is TRBV2 and J is TRBJ1-1, with D maybe TRBD1 (6 bases). CDR1 and CDR2 (germline): SNHLY, FYNNEI. CDR3 length: 13 amino acids. Between the trimmed V and J ends, which lost 6 bases and 0 bases, there was a span of 8 bases. The CDR3 spells CASSGQLNTEAFF. In DNA, the CDR3 is TGTGCCAGCAGCGGACAGCTGAACACTGAAGCTTTCTTT.

This chain joins TRBV7-9 and TRBJ2-7; 7 bases agree with TRBD2. Trimming at V came to 0 bases and at J to 4 bases, leaving 6 bases not matched to a gene. The CDR3 contains 15 residues. Looked up from germline, CDR1 is SEHNR and CDR2 is FQNEAQ (reference sequence). Written as DNA, the CDR3 is TGTGCCAGCAGCTTAGCAGCTAGCGGTGCGTACGAGCAGTACTTC. Amino acid sequence: CASSLAASGAYEQYF.

V usage is TRBV2 and J usage is TRBJ1-5; D is undetermined. The germline V gene encodes CDR1 SNHLY and CDR2 FYNNEI. This CDR3 has 15 residues. The V and J ends lost 2 bases and 2 bases respectively, with 10 bases between them. The CDR3 DNA follows: TGTGCCAGCAGTGAAATCTTGGAGGGCAATCAGCCCCAGCATTTT. Its protein is CASSEILEGNQPQHF. The whole variable domain, remainder taken from reference TRBV2 and TRBJ1-5, is EPEVTQTPSHQVTQMGQEVILRCVPISNHLYFYWYRQILGQKVEFLVSFYNNEISEKSEIFDDQFSVERPDGSNFTLKIRSTKLEDSAMYFCASSEILEGNQPQHFGDGTRLSIL.

This chain links TRBV5-1 with TRBJ2-2, with 8 bases identical to TRBD2. The germline V gene encodes CDR1 SGHRS and CDR2 YFSETQ. The CDR3 spans 15 residues. V lost 0 bases, J lost 6 bases, and 4 bases stayed unmatched. The CDR3 DNA sequence: TGCGCCAGCAGCTTGGATGGTAGCGGGGCCGGGGAGCTGTTTTTT. Amino acid sequence: CASSLDGSGAGELFF.

This clone was counted between two and nine times. This chain joins TRBV30 and TRBJ2-7; D unresolved. The CDR3 covers 13 residues. The V end lost 4 bases, the J end lost 6 bases, and 16 bases lay between the germline ends. Germline values: CDR1 GTSNPN, CDR2 SVGIG (reference sequence). This CDR3 is CAWTAGWAREQYF. The CDR3 nucleotides read TGTGCCTGGACGGCAGGTTGGGCCCGCGAGCAGTACTTC.

The chain combines TRBV18 with TRBJ1-1, with D tentatively TRBD1 (6 bases). The V gene's germline CDR1 is KGHSH and CDR2 LQKENI. This CDR3 spans 13 amino acids. The germline V and J ends were trimmed by 7 bases and 1 base, with 10 bases remaining between them. The CDR3 nucleotides read TGTGCCAGCTTTTCACAGGGGAACACTGAAGCTTTCTTT. Amino acid sequence: CASFSQGNTEAFF.